Shown below are 14 T cell receptor beta chains from a single sample sequenced in a study of control samples from healthy donors and cancer patients (dated by TCRdb to 2018 to 2020). Library method: the immunoSEQ multiplex PCR assay. Here the immuneACCESS table is served through TCRdb, limited to in-frame sequences with V and J called. Missing clones are a known gap in these copies; in checked studies unresolved V genes cover under half, and the rest lacks a known reason. For this sample the table gives 100,000 to 150,000 clones, of which roughly 87% were detected only once. The top ten hold around 1.8% of the sample. Specimen: blood. The receptors shown here come from a man aged 18-30 years in good health.

The chain is built from TRBV19 and TRBJ1-2; D is perhaps TRBD1 (5 bases). V dropped 10 bases and J dropped 1 base, with 16 bases sitting between them. The germline CDR1 and CDR2 sequences are LNHDA and SQIVND (reference sequence). CDR3 size: 14 residues. CDR3 protein: CAIHLVGVNYGYTF. The DNA of the CDR3 is TGTGCCATCCATTTGGTAGGGGTTAACTATGGCTACACCTTC. The full variable domain, its missing parts supplied by reference TRBV19 and TRBJ1-2, is DGGITQSPKYLFRKEGQNVTLSCEQNLNHDAMYWYRQDPGQGLRLIYYSQIVNDFQKGDIAEGYSVSREKKESFPLTVTSAQKNPTAFYLCAIHLVGVNYGYTFGSGTRLTVV.

This chain links TRBV30 with TRBJ2-1; D may correspond to TRBD1 or TRBD2 (6 bases each). The CDR3 is 15 amino acids. Germline CDR1 GTSNPN, CDR2 SVGIG (reference sequence). V was cut by 2 bases and J by 1 base, with 12 bases left in between. CDR3 sequence (DNA): TGTGCCTGGAGTTTAGGGGGGCTGTCCTACAATGAGCAGTTCTTC. Amino acid sequence: CAWSLGGLSYNEQFF.

This clone was counted at least ten times. V is TRBV11-2 and J is TRBJ2-1; TRBD2 is a possible D gene (6 bases). This CDR3 comprises 14 residues. Trimming pared 4 bases from V and 2 bases from J, leaving 9 bases between. CDR1 and CDR2 from the germline V gene are SGHAT and FQNNGV. The CDR3 coding sequence is TGTGCCAGCAGCTGGGAGGCCACCTACAATGAGCAGTTCTTC. Encoded protein: CASSWEATYNEQFF.

J is TRBJ2-7 and V is TRBV6-6, with D uncertain. CDR1 is MNHNY and CDR2 is SVGAGI in the germline V gene (reference sequence). V was pared by 0 bases and J by 3 bases, with 9 bases between. The CDR3 sequence is 14 residues long. In DNA form, the CDR3 reads TGTGCCAGCAGTTACTCGAAAATAGTCTACGAGCAGTACTTC. Encoded protein: CASSYSKIVYEQYF.

The chain couples TRBV18 to TRBJ1-5, with TRBD1 identical over 7 bases. The germline V gene has CDR1 KGHSH and CDR2 LQKENI. The CDR3 is made up of 15 amino acids. The J segment lost 6 bases and the V segment lost 3 bases, leaving 8 bases of the junction unmatched. The CDR3 nucleotides are TGTGCCAGCTCACCGGGACAGAAGGCTTTTCAGCCCCAGCATTTT. Its translation: CASSPGQKAFQPQHF.

The chain has TRBV5-1 and TRBJ1-5; 8 bases are a match to TRBD1. Losses at the gene ends were 5 bases for V and 4 bases for J; bases not matched to a gene: 5. Germline loops: CDR1 SGHRS, CDR2 YFSETQ. This CDR3 is built from 14 residues. CDR3 protein: CASSQGQGNQPQHF. As DNA, the CDR3 is TGCGCCAGCAGTCAAGGACAGGGAAATCAGCCCCAGCATTTT.

This clone has a handful of counts. The chain joins TRBV18 to TRBJ1-5, with TRBD1 matching 8 bases. The J segment lost 1 base and the V segment lost 6 bases, leaving 8 bases of the junction unmatched. The CDR3 is 16 amino acids. From germline, CDR1 is KGHSH and CDR2 LQKENI. The CDR3: CASSQSDRVSNQPQHF. DNA for the CDR3: TGTGCCAGCTCGCAGTCGGACAGGGTAAGCAATCAGCCCCAGCATTTT. Full variable domain (rest looked up from reference TRBV18 and TRBJ1-5): NAGVMQNPRHLVRRRGQEARLRCSPMKGHSHVYWYRQLPEEGLKFMVYLQKENIIDESGMPKERFSAEFPKEGPSILRIQQVVRGDSAAYFCASSQSDRVSNQPQHFGDGTRLSIL.

The chain combines TRBV19 with TRBJ1-5, with a weak D call TRBD1 (5 bases). Germline CDR1 reads LNHDA; CDR2 reads SQIVND (reference sequence). CDR3 size: 15 residues. Trimming removed 4 bases at V and 3 bases at J, with 13 bases between. Here the CDR3 reads CASSNQEGTNQPQHF. Here the CDR3 DNA reads TGTGCCAGTAGTAACCAGGAGGGGACCAATCAGCCCCAGCATTTT.

This rearrangement joins TRBV7-2 to TRBJ2-7; TRBD2 is a possible D gene (6 bases). Germline CDR1 is SGHTA and CDR2 is FQGNSA. There are 11 residues in the CDR3. V lost 6 bases and J 13 bases, leaving 16 bases between the germline ends. Here the CDR3 reads CASSQGVEGYF. In nucleotides, the CDR3 is TGTGCCAGCAGTCAAGGGGTGGAGGGCTACTTC. Together with reference TRBV7-2 and TRBJ2-7, the CDR3 gives the full variable domain: GAGVSQSPSNKVTEKGKDVELRCDPISGHTALYWYRQSLGQGLEFLIYFQGNSAPDKSGLPSDRFSAERTGGSVSTLTIQRTQQEDSAVYLCASSQGVEGYFGPGTRLTVT.

The V gene is TRBV24-1, the J gene TRBJ1-1; 9 bases map to TRBD1. The germline V gene has CDR1 KGHDR and CDR2 SFDVKD. This CDR3 contains 11 residues. J was trimmed by 11 bases and V by 9 bases; bases with no gene match: 6. The DNA for the CDR3 is TGTGCCACCGGAGGGACAGGGCACGCTTTCTTT. This sequence encodes CATGGTGHAFF.

The V gene is TRBV6-6, the J gene TRBJ2-7; D is undetermined. CDR1 is MNHNY and CDR2 is SVGAGI in the germline V gene (reference sequence). Trimming left V 2 bases short and J 3 bases short, with 8 bases between. CDR3 length equals 13 residues. The CDR3 DNA sequence: TGTGCCAGCAGTTACCCCCCGGACTACGAGCAGTACTTC. Its protein is CASSYPPDYEQYF.

The chain recombines TRBV12-2 with TRBJ2-7; the D segment call TRBD1 is taken from the table without a DNA check. TRBV12-2 is a known pseudogene. The CDR3 has 18 amino acids. DNA for the CDR3: TGTGCAAGTCGCTTAGCCTTTCGACAGGACAGTTTCCTCTACGAGCAGTACTTC. Protein product: CASRLAFRQDSFLYEQYF.

Here the CDR3 DNA reads TGTGCCAGCAGCGTAGGCAGGGATAGCAATCAGCCCCAGCATTTT. Amino acids: CASSVGRDSNQPQHF. The J gene is TRBJ1-5, the V gene TRBV9; perhaps TRBD1 as D (5 bases). The germline CDR1 and CDR2 sequences are SGDLS and YYNGEE. CDR3 length: 15 amino acids. V lost 0 bases, J lost 0 bases, and 7 bases lay in between.

The chain combines TRBV27 with TRBJ1-4, with 10 bases identical to TRBD1. This CDR3 region has 14 residues. With V trimmed by 4 bases and J by 6 bases, 2 bases remained unmatched. Germline V lookup: CDR1 MNHEY, CDR2 SMNVEV (reference sequence). In DNA form, the CDR3 reads TGTGCCAGCAGTTCGGACAGGGGGGATGAAAAACTGTTTTTT. Its protein product is CASSSDRGDEKLFF.